These 2 T cell receptor beta chains came from one sample sequenced in a study of T cells after yellow fever vaccination. TCRdb reprocessed the 5' RACE reads with MiXCR, giving one entry per CDR3 protein. The table has over 250,000 distinct CDR3 sequences, over 4% seen once. The sample in question was PBMCs, obtained 5 days after the yellow fever booster vaccination. These receptors were collected from a man aged 18 to 30 who received the YFV17D yellow fever vaccine.

The chain carries TRBV24-1 and TRBJ2-2; 7 bases map to TRBD1. The trim removed 4 bases at V and 4 bases at J, leaving 2 bases unmatched. This CDR3 has 14 residues. Per the germline V gene, CDR1 is KGHDR and CDR2 is SFDVKD. The CDR3 DNA is TGTGCCACCAGTGAATCAGGGGGCACCGGGGAGCTGTTTTTT. Encoded protein: CATSESGGTGELFF.

In its sample, this clonotype was seen a few times. This chain joins TRBV5-1 and TRBJ2-1, with D tentatively TRBD2 (5 bases). Germline CDR1 SGHRS, CDR2 YFSETQ. The CDR3 has 11 residues. V was cut by 6 bases and J by 10 bases, with 11 bases left in between. The CDR3 here is CASTRSGEQFF. Here the CDR3 DNA reads TGCGCCAGCACCCGGTCGGGGGAGCAGTTCTTC.